These T cell receptor beta chains were read from a single sample in a study of blood T cell repertoires in COVID-19. Some clones are missing from TCRdb's copy, which holds only in-frame ones; the method was immunoSEQ multiplex PCR. The repertoire consists of fewer than 120,000 clones, with roughly 87% occurring once and the leading ten covering about 5%. Sequencing was performed on peripheral blood. The receptors stem from a human donor in a cohort sampled during active COVID-19. Each CDR3 is given with its conserved first and last residue. The D gene is left open where the match is weak.

TRBV28	NA	TRBJ2-1	CASSLNLQGPFF
TRBV6-5	TRBD2	TRBJ2-1	CASSLAGSSYNEQFF
TRBV5-1	NA	TRBJ2-7	CASSLTGTIYEQYF
TRBV4-1	TRBD1	TRBJ1-1	CASSPLGQRAEAFF
TRBV20-1	NA	TRBJ2-6	CSASRPRGANVLTF
TRBV25-1	NA	TRBJ1-2	CASRQHIGYTF
TRBV30	NA	TRBJ1-2	CAWSTAWLGANYGYTF
TRBV4-2	NA	TRBJ1-3	CASSQLGGTSGNTIYF
TRBV20-1	NA	TRBJ2-1	CSASGDTDNEQFF
TRBV2	TRBD1	TRBJ1-2	CASSEGWTGGYTF
TRBV12-1	NA	TRBJ1-5	CASPPGDSNQPQHF